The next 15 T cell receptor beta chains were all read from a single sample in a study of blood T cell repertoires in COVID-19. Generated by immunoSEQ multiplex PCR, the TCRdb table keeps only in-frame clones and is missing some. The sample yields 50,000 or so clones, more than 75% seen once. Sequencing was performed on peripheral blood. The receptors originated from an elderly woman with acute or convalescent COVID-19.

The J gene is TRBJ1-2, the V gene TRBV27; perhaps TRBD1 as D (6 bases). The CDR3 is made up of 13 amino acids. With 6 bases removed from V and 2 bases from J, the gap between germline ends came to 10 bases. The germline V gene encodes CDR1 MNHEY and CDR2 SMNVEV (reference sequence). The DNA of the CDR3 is TGTGCCAGCAGCTTAACAGGGAACTATGGCTACACCTTC. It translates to CASSLTGNYGYTF.

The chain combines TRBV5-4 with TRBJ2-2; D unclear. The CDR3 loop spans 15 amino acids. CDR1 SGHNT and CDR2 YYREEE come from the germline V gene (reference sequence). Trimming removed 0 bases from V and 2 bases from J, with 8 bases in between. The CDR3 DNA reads TGTGCCAGCAGCTTGGTGGCCTTAAACACCGGGGAGCTGTTTTTT. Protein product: CASSLVALNTGELFF.

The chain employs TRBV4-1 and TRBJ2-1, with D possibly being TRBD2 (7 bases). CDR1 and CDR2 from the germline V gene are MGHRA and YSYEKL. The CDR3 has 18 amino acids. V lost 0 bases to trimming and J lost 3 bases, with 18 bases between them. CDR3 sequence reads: CASSQEPPEGGVYNEQFF. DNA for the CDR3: TGCGCCAGCAGCCAAGAGCCTCCCGAGGGGGGGGTCTACAATGAGCAGTTCTTC.

The CDR3 sequence: CASSQDYGVGYTF. For the CDR3, the DNA is TGTGCCAGCAGCCAAGATTACGGAGTAGGCTACACCTTC. The gene calls are TRBV14 and TRBJ1-2; D call uncertain. Germline V lookup: CDR1 SGHDN, CDR2 FVKESK. Trimming removed 0 bases at V and 8 bases at J, with 10 bases between. The CDR3 is made up of 13 amino acids. The whole variable domain, remainder taken from reference TRBV14 and TRBJ1-2, is EAGVTQFPSHSVIEKGQTVTLRCDPISGHDNLYWYRRVMGKEIKFLLHFVKESKQDESGMPNNRFLAERTGGTYSTLKVQPAELEDSGVYFCASSQDYGVGYTFGSGTRLTVV.

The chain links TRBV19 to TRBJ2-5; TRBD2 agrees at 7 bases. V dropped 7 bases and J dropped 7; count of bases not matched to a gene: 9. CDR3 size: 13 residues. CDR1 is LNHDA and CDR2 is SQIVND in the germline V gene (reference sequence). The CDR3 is CASKREASGTQYF. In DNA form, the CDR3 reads TGTGCCAGTAAACGGGAGGCCTCAGGGACCCAGTACTTC.

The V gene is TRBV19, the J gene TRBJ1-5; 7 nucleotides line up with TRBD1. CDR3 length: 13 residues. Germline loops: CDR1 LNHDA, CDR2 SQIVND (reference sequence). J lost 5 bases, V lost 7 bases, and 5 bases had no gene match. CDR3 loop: CASTRGPDQPQHF. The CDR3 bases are TGTGCCAGTACAAGGGGGCCCGATCAGCCCCAGCATTTT.

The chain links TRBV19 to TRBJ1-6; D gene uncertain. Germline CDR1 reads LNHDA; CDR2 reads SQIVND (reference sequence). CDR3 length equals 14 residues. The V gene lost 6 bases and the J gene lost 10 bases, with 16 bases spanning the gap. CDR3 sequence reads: CASRGSVEGSPLHF. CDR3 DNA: TGTGCCAGTAGAGGGTCTGTAGAGGGATCACCCCTCCACTTT.

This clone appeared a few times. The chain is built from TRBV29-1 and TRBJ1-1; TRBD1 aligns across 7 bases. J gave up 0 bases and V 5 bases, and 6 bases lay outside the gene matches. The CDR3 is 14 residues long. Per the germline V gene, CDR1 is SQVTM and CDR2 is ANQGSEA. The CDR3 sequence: CSVRQGSMNTEAFF. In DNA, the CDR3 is TGCAGCGTTAGACAGGGCTCGATGAACACTGAAGCTTTCTTT.

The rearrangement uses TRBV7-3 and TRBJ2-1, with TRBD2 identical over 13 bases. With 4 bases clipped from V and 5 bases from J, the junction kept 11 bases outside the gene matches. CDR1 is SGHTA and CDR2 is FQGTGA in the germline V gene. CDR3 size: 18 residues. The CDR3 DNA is TGTGCCAGCAGCTACGGGACTAGCGGGAACCTTGGTAACAATGAGCAGTTCTTC. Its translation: CASSYGTSGNLGNNEQFF.

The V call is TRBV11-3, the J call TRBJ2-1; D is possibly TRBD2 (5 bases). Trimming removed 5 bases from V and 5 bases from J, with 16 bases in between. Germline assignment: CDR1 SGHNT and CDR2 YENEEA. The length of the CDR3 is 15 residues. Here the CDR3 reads CASSPRPGVDNEQFF. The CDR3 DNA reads TGTGCCAGCAGCCCCCGGCCCGGGGTAGACAATGAGCAGTTCTTC. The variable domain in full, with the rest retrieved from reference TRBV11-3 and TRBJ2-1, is EAGVVQSPRYKIIEKKQPVAFWCNPISGHNTLYWYLQNLGQGPELLIRYENEEAVDDSQLPKDRFSAERLKGVDSTLKIQPAELGDSAVYLCASSPRPGVDNEQFFGPGTRLTVL.

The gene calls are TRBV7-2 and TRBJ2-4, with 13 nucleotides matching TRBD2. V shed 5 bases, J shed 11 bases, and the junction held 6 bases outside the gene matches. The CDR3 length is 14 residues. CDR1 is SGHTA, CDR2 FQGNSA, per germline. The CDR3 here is CASSPRGLAGFQYF. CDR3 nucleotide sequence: TGTGCCAGCAGCCCGAGGGGACTAGCGGGGTTTCAGTACTTC.

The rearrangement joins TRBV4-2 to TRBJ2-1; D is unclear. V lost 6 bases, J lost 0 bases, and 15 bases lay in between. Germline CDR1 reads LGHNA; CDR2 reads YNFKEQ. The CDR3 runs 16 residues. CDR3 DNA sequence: TGTGCCAGCAGTTCCAATACGGGTCTCTCCTACAATGAGCAGTTCTTC. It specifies CASSSNTGLSYNEQFF.

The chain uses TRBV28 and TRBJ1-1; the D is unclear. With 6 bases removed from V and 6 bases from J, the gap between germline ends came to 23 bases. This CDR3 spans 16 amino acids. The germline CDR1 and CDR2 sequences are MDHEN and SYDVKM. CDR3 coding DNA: TGTGCCAGCAGCCCCGGTCCATCGGTGGTTATGTCTGAAGCTTTCTTT. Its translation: CASSPGPSVVMSEAFF. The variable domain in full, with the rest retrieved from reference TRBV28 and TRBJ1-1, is DVKVTQSSRYLVKRTGEKVFLECVQDMDHENMFWYRQDPGLGLRLIYFSYDVKMKEKGDIPEGYSVSREKKERFSLILESASTNQTSMYLCASSPGPSVVMSEAFFGQGTRLTVV.

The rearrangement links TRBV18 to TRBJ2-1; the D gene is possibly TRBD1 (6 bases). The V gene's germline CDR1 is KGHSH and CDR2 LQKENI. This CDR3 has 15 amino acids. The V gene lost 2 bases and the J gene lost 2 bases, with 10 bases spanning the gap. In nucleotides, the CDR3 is TGTGCCAGCTCACCATACCAGGGGCCCTACAATGAGCAGTTCTTC. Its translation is CASSPYQGPYNEQFF.

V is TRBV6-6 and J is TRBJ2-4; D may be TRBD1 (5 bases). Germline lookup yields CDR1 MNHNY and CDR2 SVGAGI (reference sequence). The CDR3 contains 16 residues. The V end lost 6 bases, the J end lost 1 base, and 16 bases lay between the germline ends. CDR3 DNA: TGTGCCAGCAGACCGACAGTTTACGGGGCCAAAAACATTCAGTACTTC. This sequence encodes CASRPTVYGAKNIQYF.